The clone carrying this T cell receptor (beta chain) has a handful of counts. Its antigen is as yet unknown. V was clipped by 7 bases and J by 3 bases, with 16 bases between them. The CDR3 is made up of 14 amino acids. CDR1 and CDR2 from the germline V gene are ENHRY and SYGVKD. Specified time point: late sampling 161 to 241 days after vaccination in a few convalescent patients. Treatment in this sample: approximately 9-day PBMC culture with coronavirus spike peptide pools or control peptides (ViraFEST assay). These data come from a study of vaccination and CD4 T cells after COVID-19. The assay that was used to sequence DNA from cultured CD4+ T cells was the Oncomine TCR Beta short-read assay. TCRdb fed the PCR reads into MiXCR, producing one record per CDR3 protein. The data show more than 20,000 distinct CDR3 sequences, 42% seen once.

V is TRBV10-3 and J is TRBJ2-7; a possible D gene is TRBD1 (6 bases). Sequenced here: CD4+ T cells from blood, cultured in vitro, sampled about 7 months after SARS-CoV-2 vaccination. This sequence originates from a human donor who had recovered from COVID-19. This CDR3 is CAIKATGRGYEQYF. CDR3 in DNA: TGTGCCATCAAGGCAACTGGCAGGGGCTACGAGCAGTACTTC.